This T cell receptor (beta chain) was obtained from a study of blood T cell repertoires in COVID-19. Turning to the study itself: There were acute and convalescent COVID-19 samples, and they came from the United States, Italy and Spain. The analysed material was cDNA or gDNA that came from T cells, B-cell-depleted T cells, or PBMCs.

Only one count was recorded for this clone. Authors' analysis steps: Scientists estimated how many nucleated cells there were by amplifying reference gene primers. Profiling relied on immunoSEQ multiplex PCR, and the TCRdb table lists in-frame clones only, not all of them. From that table come the V and J calls and clone size; the DNA was used to work out D and trimming. The repertoire holds over 55,000 clones, 87% seen once, with around 7.9% in the top ten. Sample: peripheral blood. The source is a man in his fifties or sixties with active COVID-19.

The CDR3 region is CASSPGGLSYEQYF. The CDR3 region has the DNA TGTGCCAGCAGTCCGGGAGGCCTCTCCTACGAGCAGTACTTC. The chain is built from TRBV27 and TRBJ2-7, with 7 bases lining up with TRBD2. CDR3 size: 14 residues. V shed 5 bases, J shed 0 bases, and the junction held 4 bases outside the gene matches. Germline loops: CDR1 MNHEY, CDR2 SMNVEV (reference sequence).